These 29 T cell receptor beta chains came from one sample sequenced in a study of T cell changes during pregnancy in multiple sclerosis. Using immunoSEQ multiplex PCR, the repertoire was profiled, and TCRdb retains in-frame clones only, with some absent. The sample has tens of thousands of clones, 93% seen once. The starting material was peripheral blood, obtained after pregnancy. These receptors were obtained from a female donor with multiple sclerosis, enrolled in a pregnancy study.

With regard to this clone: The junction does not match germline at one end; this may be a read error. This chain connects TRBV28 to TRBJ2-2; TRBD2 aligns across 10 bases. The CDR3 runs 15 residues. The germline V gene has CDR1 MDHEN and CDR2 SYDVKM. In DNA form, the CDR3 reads TGTGCCAGCCGTTTAGCGGGAGGACACACCGGGGAGCTGTTTTTT. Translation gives CASRLAGGHTGELFF. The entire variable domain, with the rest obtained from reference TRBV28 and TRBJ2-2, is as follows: DVKVTQSSRYLVKRTGEKVFLECVQDMDHENMFWYRQDPGLGLRLIYFSYDVKMKEKGDIPEGYSVSREKKERFSLILESASTNQTSMYLCASRLAGGHTGELFFGEGSRLTVL.

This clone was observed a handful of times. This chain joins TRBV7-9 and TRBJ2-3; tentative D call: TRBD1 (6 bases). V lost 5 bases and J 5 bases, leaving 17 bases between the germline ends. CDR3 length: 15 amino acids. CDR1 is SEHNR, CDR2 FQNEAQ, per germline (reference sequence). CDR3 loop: CASSPSLGTRDTQYF. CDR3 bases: TGTGCCAGCAGCCCCAGTTTAGGGACAAGAGATACGCAGTATTTT. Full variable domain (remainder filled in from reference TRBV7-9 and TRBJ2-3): DTGVSQNPRHKITKRGQNVTFRCDPISEHNRLYWYRQTLGQGPEFLTYFQNEAQLEKSRLLSDRFSAERPKGSFSTLEIQRTEQGDSAMYLCASSPSLGTRDTQYFGPGTRLTVL.

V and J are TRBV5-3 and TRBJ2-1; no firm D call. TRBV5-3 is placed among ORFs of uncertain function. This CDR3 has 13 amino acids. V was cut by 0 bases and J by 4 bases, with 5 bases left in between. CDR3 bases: TGTGCCAGAAGCTTGGGCGATTACAATGAGCAGTTCTTC. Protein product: CARSLGDYNEQFF.

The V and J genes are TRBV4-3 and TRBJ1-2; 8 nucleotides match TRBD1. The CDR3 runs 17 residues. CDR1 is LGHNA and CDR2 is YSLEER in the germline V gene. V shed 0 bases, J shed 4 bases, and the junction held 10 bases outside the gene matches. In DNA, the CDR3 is TGCGCCAGCAGCCAAGATGTAGGGCAGGGGGCCGGCTATGGCTACACCTTC. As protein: CASSQDVGQGAGYGYTF.

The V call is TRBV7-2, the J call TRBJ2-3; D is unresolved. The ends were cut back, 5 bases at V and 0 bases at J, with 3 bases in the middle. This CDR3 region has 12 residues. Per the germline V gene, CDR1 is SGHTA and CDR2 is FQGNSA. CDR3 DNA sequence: TGTGCCAGCAGCCTAAGCACAGATACGCAGTATTTT. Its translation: CASSLSTDTQYF.

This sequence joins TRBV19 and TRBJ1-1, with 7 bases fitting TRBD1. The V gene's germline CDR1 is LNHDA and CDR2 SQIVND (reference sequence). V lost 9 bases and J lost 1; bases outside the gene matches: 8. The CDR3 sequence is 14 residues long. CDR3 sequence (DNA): TGTGCCAGCTCCCCGGACAGGCGGAACACTGAAGCTTTCTTT. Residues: CASSPDRRNTEAFF.

The chain's CDR3 is CASHGSGLRTGGVEQFF. CDR3 nucleotide sequence: TGCGCCAGCCACGGAAGCGGGTTGAGGACAGGGGGAGTTGAGCAGTTCTTC. The rearrangement uses TRBV5-1 and TRBJ2-1; 10 bases are shared with TRBD1. The CDR3 runs 17 residues. Per the germline V gene, CDR1 is SGHRS and CDR2 is YFSETQ. J was trimmed by 9 bases and V by 7 bases; bases with no gene match: 19.

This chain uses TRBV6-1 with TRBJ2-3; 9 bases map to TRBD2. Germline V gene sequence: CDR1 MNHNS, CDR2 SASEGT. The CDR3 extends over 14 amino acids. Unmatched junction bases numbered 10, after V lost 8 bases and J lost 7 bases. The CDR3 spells CASLLGAGGYTQYF. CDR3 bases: TGTGCCAGCCTTCTGGGGGCGGGAGGGTATACGCAGTATTTT.

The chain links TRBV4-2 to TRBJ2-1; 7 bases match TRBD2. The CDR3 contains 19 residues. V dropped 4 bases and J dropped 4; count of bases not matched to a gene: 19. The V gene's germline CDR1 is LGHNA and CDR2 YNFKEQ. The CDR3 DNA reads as TGTGCCAGCAGCCCCCAGCCTAGCGCATCCCCTAGCGGATACAATGAGCAGTTCTTC. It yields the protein CASSPQPSASPSGYNEQFF.

This CDR3 is CASSKDGTWGEKLNTEAFF. CDR3 coding DNA: TGTGCCAGCAGCAAAGACGGCACATGGGGGGAGAAGTTGAACACTGAAGCTTTCTTT. The V call is TRBV21-1, the J call TRBJ1-1. TRBV21-1 is a known pseudogene. The CDR3 consists of 19 residues.

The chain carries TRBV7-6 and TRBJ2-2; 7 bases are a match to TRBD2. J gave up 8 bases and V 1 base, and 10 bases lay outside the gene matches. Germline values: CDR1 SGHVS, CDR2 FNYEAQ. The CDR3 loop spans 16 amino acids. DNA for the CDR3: TGTGCCAGCAGCTTAGGCTCCCGACTAGCCTCAGGGGAGCTGTTTTTT. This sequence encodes CASSLGSRLASGELFF.

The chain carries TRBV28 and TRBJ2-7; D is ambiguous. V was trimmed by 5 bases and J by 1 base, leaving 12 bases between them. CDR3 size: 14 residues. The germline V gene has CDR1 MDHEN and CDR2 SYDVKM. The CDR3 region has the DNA TGTGCCAGCAGTCACAGACGCCTATCCTACGAGCAGTACTTC. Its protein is CASSHRRLSYEQYF.

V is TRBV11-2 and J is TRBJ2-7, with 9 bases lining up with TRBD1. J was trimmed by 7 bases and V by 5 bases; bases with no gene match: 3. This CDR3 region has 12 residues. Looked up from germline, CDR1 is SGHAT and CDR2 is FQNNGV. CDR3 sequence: CASSLGTGEQYF. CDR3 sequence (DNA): TGTGCCAGCAGCCTCGGGACAGGGGAGCAGTACTTC.

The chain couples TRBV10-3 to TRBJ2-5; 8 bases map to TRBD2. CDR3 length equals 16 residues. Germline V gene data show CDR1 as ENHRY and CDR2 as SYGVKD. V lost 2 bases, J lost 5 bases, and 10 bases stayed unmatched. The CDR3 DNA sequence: TGTGCCATCAGTGAGGTTAGCGGGACCCTGAGGGAGACCCAGTACTTC. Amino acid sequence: CAISEVSGTLRETQYF.

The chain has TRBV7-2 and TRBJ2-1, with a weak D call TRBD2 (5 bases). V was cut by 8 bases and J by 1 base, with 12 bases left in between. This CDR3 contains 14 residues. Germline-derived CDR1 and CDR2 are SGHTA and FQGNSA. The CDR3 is CASLLGTSYNEQFF. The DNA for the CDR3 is TGTGCCAGCCTACTAGGCACGTCCTACAATGAGCAGTTCTTC.

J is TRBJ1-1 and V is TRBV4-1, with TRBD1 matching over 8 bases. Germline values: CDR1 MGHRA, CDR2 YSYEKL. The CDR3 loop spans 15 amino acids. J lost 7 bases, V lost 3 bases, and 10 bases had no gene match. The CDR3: CASSQGRQGIVEAFF. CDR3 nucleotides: TGCGCCAGCAGCCAGGGTAGACAGGGGATCGTTGAAGCTTTCTTT.

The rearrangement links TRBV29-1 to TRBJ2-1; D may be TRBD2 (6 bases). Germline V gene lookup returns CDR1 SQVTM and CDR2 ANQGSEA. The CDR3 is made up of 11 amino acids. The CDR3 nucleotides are TGCGCTGGCCGGAGGGGCAATGAGCAGTTCTTC. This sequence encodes CAGRRGNEQFF.

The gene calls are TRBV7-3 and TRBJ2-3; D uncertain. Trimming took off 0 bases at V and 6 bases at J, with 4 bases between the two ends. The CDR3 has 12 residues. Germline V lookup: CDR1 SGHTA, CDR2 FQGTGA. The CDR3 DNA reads TGTGCCAGCAGCTTAACTCGGGATACGCAGTATTTT. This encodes CASSLTRDTQYF.

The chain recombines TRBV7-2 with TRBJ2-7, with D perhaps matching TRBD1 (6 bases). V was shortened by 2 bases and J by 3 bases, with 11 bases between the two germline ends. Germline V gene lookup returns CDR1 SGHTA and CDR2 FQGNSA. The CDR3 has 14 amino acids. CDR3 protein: CASSLWDKNYEQYF. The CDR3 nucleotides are TGTGCCAGCAGCTTATGGGACAAAAACTACGAGCAGTACTTC. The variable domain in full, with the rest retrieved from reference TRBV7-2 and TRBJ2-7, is GAGVSQSPSNKVTEKGKDVELRCDPISGHTALYWYRQSLGQGLEFLIYFQGNSAPDKSGLPSDRFSAERTGGSVSTLTIQRTQQEDSAVYLCASSLWDKNYEQYFGPGTRLTVT.

CDR3: CASSFSGRDEQYF. CDR3 sequence (DNA): TGTGCCAGCAGCTTTAGCGGGAGAGACGAGCAGTACTTC. This chain uses TRBV7-2 with TRBJ2-7; 9 nucleotides line up with TRBD2. Germline V gene sequence: CDR1 SGHTA, CDR2 FQGNSA. J lost 5 bases, V lost 3 bases, and 2 bases had no gene match. The CDR3 runs 13 residues.

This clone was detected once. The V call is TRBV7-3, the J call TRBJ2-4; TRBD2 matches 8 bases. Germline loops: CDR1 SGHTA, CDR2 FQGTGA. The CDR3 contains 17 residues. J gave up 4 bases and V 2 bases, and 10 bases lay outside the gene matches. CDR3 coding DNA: TGTGCCAGCAGCTTAGTCGGTGACTCTAGCGGGAAAAACATTCAGTACTTC. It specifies CASSLVGDSSGKNIQYF.

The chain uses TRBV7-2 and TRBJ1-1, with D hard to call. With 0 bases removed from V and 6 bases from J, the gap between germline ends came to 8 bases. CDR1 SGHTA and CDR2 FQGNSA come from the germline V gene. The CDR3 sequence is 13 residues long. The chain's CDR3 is CASSLAIGAEAFF. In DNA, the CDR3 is TGTGCCAGCAGCTTAGCGATCGGGGCTGAAGCTTTCTTT.

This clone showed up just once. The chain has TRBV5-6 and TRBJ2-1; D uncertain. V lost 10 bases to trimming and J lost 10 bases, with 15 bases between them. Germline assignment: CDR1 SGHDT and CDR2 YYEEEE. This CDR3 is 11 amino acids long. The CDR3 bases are TGTGCCTCCCTCGGGTCCACGGAGCAGTTCTTC. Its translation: CASLGSTEQFF. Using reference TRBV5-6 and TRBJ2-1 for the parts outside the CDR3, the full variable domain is DAGVTQSPTHLIKTRGQQVTLRCSPKSGHDTVSWYQQALGQGPQFIFQYYEEEERQRGNFPDRFSGHQFPNYSSELNVNALLLGDSALYLCASLGSTEQFFGPGTRLTVL.

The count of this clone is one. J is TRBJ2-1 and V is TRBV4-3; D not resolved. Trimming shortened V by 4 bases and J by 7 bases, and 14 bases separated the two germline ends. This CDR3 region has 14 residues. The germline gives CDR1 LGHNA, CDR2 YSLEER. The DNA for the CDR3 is TGCGCCAGCAGCCGCACACTGGAGCCTAATGAGCAGTTCTTC. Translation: CASSRTLEPNEQFF.

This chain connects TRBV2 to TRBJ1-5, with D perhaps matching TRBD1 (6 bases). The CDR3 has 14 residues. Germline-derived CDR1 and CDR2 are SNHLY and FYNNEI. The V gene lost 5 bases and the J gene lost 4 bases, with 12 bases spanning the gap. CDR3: CASSRGAGNQPQHF. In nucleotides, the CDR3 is TGTGCCAGCAGTCGGGGGGCAGGAAATCAGCCCCAGCATTTT. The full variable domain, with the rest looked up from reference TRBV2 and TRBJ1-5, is EPEVTQTPSHQVTQMGQEVILRCVPISNHLYFYWYRQILGQKVEFLVSFYNNEISEKSEIFDDQFSVERPDGSNFTLKIRSTKLEDSAMYFCASSRGAGNQPQHFGDGTRLSIL.

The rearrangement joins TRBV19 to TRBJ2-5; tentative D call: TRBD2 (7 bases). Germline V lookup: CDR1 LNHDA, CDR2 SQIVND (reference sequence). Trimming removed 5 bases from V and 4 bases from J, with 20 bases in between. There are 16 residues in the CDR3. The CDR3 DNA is TGTGCCAGTAGTCAAGGGGGGGGCCTCCTTGGAGAGACCCAGTACTTC. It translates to CASSQGGGLLGETQYF.

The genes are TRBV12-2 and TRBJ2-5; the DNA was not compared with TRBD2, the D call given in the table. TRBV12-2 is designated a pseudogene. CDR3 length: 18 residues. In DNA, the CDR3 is TGTGCAAGTCGCTTAGGGAGGACGGGACTACGGGGCCAAGAGACCCAGTACTTC. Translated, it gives CASRLGRTGLRGQETQYF.

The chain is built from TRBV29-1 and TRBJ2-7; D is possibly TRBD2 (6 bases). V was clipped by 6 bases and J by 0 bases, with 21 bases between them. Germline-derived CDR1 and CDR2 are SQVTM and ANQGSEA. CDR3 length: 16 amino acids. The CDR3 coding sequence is TGCAGCGTCCGAACGGAGGGCACAGGTAACTCCTACGAGCAGTACTTC. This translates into CSVRTEGTGNSYEQYF.

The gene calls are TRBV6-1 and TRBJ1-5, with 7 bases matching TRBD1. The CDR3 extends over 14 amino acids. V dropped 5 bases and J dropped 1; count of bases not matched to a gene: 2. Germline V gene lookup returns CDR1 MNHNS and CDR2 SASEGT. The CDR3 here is CASSRQGSNQPQHF. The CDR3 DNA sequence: TGTGCCAGCAGTCGACAGGGAAGCAATCAGCCCCAGCATTTT.